The clone carrying this TCR beta chain was detected only a few times. This record comes from a study of blood T cell repertoires in COVID-19. Whole-study context: Nucleic acid was either cDNA or gDNA, and it came from T cells, B-cell-depleted T cells, or PBMCs.

V was pared by 4 bases and J by 5 bases, with 7 bases of the junction left unmatched. The germline V gene encodes CDR1 SGHTA and CDR2 FQGNSA. The length of the CDR3 is 15 residues. Authors' analysis steps: Researchers report that nucleated cell counts were estimated from reference gene primer amplification. Generated by immunoSEQ multiplex PCR, the TCRdb table keeps only in-frame clones and is missing some. V and J calls and clone size come straight from that table; D and trimming were deduced from the DNA. The sample includes some 160,000 clones, roughly 90% of them seen just once. This receptor was obtained from a woman in her 70s with acute or convalescent COVID-19. V usage is TRBV7-2 and J usage is TRBJ2-3; TRBD1 aligns across 9 bases. Sequences were obtained from peripheral blood. The CDR3 sequence is CASSWRTGEGDTQYF. For the CDR3, the DNA is TGTGCCAGCAGCTGGAGGACAGGGGAAGGAGATACGCAGTATTTT.